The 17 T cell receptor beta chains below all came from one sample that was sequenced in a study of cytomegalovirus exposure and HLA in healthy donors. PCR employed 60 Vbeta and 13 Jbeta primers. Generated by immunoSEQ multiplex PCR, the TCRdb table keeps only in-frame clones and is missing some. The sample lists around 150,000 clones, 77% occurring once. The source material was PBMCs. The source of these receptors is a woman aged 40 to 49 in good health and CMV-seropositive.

The CDR3 bases are TGCGCCAGCAGCCAAGATTCCCCGGGACTAGGTAACGAGCAGTTCTTC. Amino acid sequence: CASSQDSPGLGNEQFF. This chain uses TRBV4-3 with TRBJ2-1, with 8 nucleotides matching TRBD2. The germline gives CDR1 LGHNA, CDR2 YSLEER. This CDR3 comprises 16 residues. J was trimmed by 10 bases and V by 0 bases; bases with no gene match: 11.

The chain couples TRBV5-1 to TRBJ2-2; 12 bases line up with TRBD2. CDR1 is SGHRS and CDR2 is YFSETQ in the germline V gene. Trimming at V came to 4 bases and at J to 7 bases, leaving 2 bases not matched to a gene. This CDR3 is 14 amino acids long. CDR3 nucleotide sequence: TGCGCCAGCAGCCCGGGACTAGCGGGCGGGGAGCTGTTTTTT. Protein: CASSPGLAGGELFF.

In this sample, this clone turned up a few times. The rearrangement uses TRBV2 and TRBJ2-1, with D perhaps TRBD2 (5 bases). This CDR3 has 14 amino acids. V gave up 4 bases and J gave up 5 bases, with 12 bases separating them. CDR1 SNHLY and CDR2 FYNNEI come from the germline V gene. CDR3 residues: CASSGVVGDNEQFF. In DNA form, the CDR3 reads TGTGCCAGCAGTGGGGTAGTCGGGGACAATGAGCAGTTCTTC.

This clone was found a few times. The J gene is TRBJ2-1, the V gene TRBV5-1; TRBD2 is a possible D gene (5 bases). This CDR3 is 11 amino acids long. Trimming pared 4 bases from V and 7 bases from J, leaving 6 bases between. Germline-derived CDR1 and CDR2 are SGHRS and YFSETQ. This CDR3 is CASSEGNEQFF. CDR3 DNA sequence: TGCGCCAGCAGCGAGGGAAATGAGCAGTTCTTC.

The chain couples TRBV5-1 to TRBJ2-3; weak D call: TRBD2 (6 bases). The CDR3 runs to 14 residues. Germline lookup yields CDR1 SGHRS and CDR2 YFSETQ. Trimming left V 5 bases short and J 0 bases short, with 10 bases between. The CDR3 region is CASRPGLSTDTQYF. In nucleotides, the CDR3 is TGCGCCAGCAGACCTGGACTAAGCACAGATACGCAGTATTTT.

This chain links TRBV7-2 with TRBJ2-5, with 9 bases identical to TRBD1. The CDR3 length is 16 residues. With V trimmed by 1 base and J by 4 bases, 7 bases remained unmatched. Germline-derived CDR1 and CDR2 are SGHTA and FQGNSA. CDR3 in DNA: TGTGCCAGCAGCTTAGAGAGGACAGGGGAAAGAGAGACCCAGTACTTC. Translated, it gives CASSLERTGERETQYF.

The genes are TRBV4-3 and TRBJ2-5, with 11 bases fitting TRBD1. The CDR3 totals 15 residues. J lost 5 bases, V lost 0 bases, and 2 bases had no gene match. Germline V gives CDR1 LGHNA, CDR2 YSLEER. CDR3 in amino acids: CASSQEGQGVETQYF. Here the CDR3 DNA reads TGCGCCAGCAGCCAAGAGGGACAGGGGGTGGAGACCCAGTACTTC.

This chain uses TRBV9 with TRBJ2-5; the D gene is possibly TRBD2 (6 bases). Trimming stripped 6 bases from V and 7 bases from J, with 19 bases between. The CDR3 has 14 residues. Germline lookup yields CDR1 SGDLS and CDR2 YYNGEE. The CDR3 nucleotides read TGTGCCAGCACCTCGGGACTCGATGGGGGGACCCAGTACTTC. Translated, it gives CASTSGLDGGTQYF.

CDR3 protein: CASRAGTVNEKLFF. The CDR3 coding sequence is TGCGCCAGCAGGGCCGGGACAGTTAATGAAAAACTGTTTTTT. The V call is TRBV5-1, the J call TRBJ1-4; 7 nucleotides align to TRBD1. The J segment lost 4 bases and the V segment lost 5 bases, leaving 5 bases of the junction unmatched. Germline V lookup: CDR1 SGHRS, CDR2 YFSETQ. CDR3 length: 14 residues.

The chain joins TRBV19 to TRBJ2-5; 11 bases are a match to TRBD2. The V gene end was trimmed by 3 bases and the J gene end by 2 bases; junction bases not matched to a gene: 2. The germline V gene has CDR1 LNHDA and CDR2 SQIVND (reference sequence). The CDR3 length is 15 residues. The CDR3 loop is CASSIWTSGQETQYF. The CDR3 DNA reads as TGTGCCAGTAGTATTTGGACTAGCGGGCAAGAGACCCAGTACTTC.

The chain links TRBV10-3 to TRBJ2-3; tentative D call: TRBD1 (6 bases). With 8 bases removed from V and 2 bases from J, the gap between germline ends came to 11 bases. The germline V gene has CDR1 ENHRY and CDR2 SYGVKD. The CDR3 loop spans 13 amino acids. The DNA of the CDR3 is TGTGCCATCTCCGACAGGACCACAGATACGCAGTATTTT. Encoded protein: CAISDRTTDTQYF.

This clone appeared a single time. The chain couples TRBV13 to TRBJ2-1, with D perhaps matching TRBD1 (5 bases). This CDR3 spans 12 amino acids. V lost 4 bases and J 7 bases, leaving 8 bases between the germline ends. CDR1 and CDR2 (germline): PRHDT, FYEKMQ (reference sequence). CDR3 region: CASSSDINEQFF. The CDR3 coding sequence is TGTGCCAGCAGCTCGGACATTAATGAGCAGTTCTTC.

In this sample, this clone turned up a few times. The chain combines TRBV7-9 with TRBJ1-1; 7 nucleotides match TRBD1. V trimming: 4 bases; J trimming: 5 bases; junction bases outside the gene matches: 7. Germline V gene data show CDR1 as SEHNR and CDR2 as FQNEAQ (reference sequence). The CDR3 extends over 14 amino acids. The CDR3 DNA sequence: TGTGCCAGCAGCTCAGACAGGGTTGGAACTGAAGCTTTCTTT. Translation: CASSSDRVGTEAFF.

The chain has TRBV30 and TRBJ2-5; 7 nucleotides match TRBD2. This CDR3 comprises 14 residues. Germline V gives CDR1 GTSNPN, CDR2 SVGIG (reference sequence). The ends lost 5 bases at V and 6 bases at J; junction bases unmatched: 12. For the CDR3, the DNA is TGTGCCTGGGGGCCCGGGTATAGCGGGCAGACCCAGTACTTC. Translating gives CAWGPGYSGQTQYF.

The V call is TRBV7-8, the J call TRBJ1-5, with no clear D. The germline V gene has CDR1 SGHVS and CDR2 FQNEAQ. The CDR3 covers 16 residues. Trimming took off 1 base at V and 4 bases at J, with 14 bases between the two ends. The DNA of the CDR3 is TGTGCCAGCAGCTTAGATCGCTCCCGAGGAAATCAGCCCCAGCATTTT. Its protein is CASSLDRSRGNQPQHF.

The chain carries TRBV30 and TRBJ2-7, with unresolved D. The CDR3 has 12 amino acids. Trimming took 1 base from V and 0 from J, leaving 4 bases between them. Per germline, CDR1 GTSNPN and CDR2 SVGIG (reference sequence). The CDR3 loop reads CAWSALSYEQYF. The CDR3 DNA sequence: TGTGCCTGGAGTGCACTCTCCTACGAGCAGTACTTC.

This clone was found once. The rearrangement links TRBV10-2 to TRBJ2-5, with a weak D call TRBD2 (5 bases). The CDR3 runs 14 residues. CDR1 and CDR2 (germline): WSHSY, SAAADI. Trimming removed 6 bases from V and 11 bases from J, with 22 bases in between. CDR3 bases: TGCGCCAGCAGGACACCCGATAAGATTGGGGAGCAGTACTTC. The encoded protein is CASRTPDKIGEQYF.